Below are 7 T cell receptor beta chains sequenced from a single sample in a study of CD4 T cells in relation to SARS-CoV-2 and coronaviruses. These TCRs' antigens remain unknown. Here immunoSEQ multiplex PCR was the method, and the copy in TCRdb shows in-frame clones only, minus some. The table records approximately 17,000 clones, 78% of them present only once. The unexposed donors gave CD4+ T cells in about 2010-2019, prior to COVID-19. After about 10 days of culture, CD4+ T cells were isolated. The specimen sequenced was CD4+ T cells from PBMCs, cultured in vitro. Receptor source: a human donor in good health.

The V and J genes are TRBV29-1 and TRBJ1-1; D gene unclear. This CDR3 region has 14 residues. The V end was cut by 3 bases, the J end by 1 base, with 12 bases between. The germline CDR1 and CDR2 sequences are SQVTM and ANQGSEA. The CDR3 nucleotides are TGCAGCGTTGAGGGAAGGAATGCGAACACTGAAGCTTTCTTT. Amino acids: CSVEGRNANTEAFF.

This chain links TRBV6-5 with TRBJ2-7; D ambiguous. Trimming removed 6 bases from V and 4 bases from J, with 16 bases in between. CDR1 is MNHEY, CDR2 SVGAGI, per germline. CDR3 length: 14 residues. CDR3: CASSLEIQEYEQYF. CDR3 bases: TGTGCCAGCAGCCTGGAGATTCAGGAGTACGAGCAGTACTTC.

This clone was detected only a few times. This sequence joins TRBV19 and TRBJ2-1; D remains ambiguous. Germline V CDR1 and CDR2: LNHDA, SQIVND (reference sequence). Trimming left V 5 bases short and J 5 bases short, with 10 bases between. This CDR3 is 13 amino acids long. For the CDR3, the DNA is TGTGCCAGTAGTCCGTCGAGCAACAATGAGCAGTTCTTC. Encoded protein: CASSPSSNNEQFF.

The chain joins TRBV30 to TRBJ2-5; TRBD2 matches at 9 bases. This CDR3 has 13 residues. Germline-derived CDR1 and CDR2 are GTSNPN and SVGIG (reference sequence). After removal of 1 base from V and 4 bases from J, the junction contained 1 base not matched to a gene. This chain's CDR3 is CAWSGAGGETQYF. For the CDR3, the DNA is TGTGCCTGGAGTGGAGCGGGGGGAGAGACCCAGTACTTC.

The chain joins TRBV13 to TRBJ2-5; 14 bases fit TRBD2. The CDR3 totals 18 residues. V trimming: 4 bases; J trimming: 4 bases; junction bases outside the gene matches: 11. Germline V lookup: CDR1 PRHDT, CDR2 FYEKMQ (reference sequence). Here the CDR3 reads CASSSHPGTSGGRETQYF. The CDR3 bases are TGTGCCAGCAGCTCGCACCCCGGGACTAGCGGGGGTAGAGAGACCCAGTACTTC.

The V and J genes are TRBV7-2 and TRBJ2-3; 9 bases map to TRBD1. Germline values: CDR1 SGHTA, CDR2 FQGNSA. With 4 bases clipped from V and 5 bases from J, the junction kept 4 bases outside the gene matches. The CDR3 is 14 residues long. The CDR3 spells CASSSGTGLDTQYF. DNA for the CDR3: TGTGCCAGCAGCTCAGGGACAGGGCTAGATACGCAGTATTTT.

This chain uses TRBV7-8 with TRBJ2-1; a possible D gene is TRBD1 (7 bases). Germline V gene lookup returns CDR1 SGHVS and CDR2 FQNEAQ. With 8 bases removed from V and 6 bases from J, the gap between germline ends came to 20 bases. The CDR3 runs to 15 residues. The CDR3 bases are TGTGCCAGCCAGGGGGGACCGGGACGGTCCAATGAGCAGTTCTTC. Its translation: CASQGGPGRSNEQFF.